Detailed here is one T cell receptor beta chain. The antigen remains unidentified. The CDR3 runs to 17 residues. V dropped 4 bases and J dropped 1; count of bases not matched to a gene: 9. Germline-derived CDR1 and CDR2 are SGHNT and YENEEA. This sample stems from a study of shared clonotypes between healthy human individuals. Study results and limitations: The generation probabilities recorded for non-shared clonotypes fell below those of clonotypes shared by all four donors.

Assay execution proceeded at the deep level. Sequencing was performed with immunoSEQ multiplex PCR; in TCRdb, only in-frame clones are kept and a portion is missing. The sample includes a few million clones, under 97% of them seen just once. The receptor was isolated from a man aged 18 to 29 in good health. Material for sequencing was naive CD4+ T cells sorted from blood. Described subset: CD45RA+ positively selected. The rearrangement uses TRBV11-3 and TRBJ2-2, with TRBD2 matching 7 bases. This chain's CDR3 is CASSSGRLAENTGELFF. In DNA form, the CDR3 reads TGTGCCAGCAGCTCAGGGAGGCTAGCGGAGAACACCGGGGAGCTGTTTTTT.